These 27 T cell receptor beta chains were sequenced from one sample in a study of control samples from healthy donors and cancer patients. The method was immunoSEQ multiplex PCR; TCRdb's version includes in-frame clones alone and lacks a portion of them. The sample has tens of thousands of clones; more than 90% are singletons. Source material: PBMCs. The receptor set was obtained from a man under 40 with colorectal cancer.

The rearrangement links TRBV5-1 to TRBJ2-2, with 11 bases matching TRBD1. The CDR3 length is 17 residues. CDR1 is SGHRS, CDR2 YFSETQ, per germline. Trimming cost V 5 bases and J 1 base; bases outside gene matches: 7. This chain's CDR3 is CASRKGQGAQNTGELFF. CDR3 DNA: TGCGCCAGCAGAAAAGGACAGGGGGCGCAGAACACCGGGGAGCTGTTTTTT.

The chain has TRBV6-5 and TRBJ2-3; 9 bases are shared with TRBD1. The CDR3 covers 15 residues. In germline, CDR1 is MNHEY, CDR2 SVGAGI. The V segment lost 6 bases and the J segment 1 base; nucleotides outside the gene matches: 5. CDR3 in DNA: TGTGCCAGCAGCGCGGACAGGGGACGCACAGATACGCAGTATTTT. It yields the protein CASSADRGRTDTQYF.

This clone was seen more than once but under ten times. This chain links TRBV6-5 with TRBJ1-2; unclear D gene. Germline V gene lookup returns CDR1 MNHEY and CDR2 SVGAGI. This CDR3 is built from 13 residues. The V and J ends lost 6 bases and 4 bases respectively, with 12 bases between them. For the CDR3, the DNA is TGTGCCAGCAGCGACAATCCCGCCTATGGCTACACCTTC. It specifies CASSDNPAYGYTF.

This clone was counted once. The chain carries TRBV29-1 and TRBJ2-1, with D possibly TRBD2 on 6 matching bases. Looked up from germline, CDR1 is SQVTM and CDR2 is ANQGSEA. CDR3 length: 14 residues. V lost 2 bases to trimming and J lost 6 bases, with 14 bases between them. CDR3 in amino acids: CSVETGGGINEQFF. The CDR3 DNA is TGCAGCGTTGAAACAGGTGGGGGGATCAATGAGCAGTTCTTC.

This chain uses TRBV12-3 or TRBV12-4 with TRBJ1-5; possibly TRBD1 for D (6 bases). Trimming pared 6 bases from V and 3 bases from J, leaving 9 bases between. This CDR3 spans 13 amino acids. CDR3 loop: CASRQGYNQPQHF. CDR3 coding DNA: TGTGCCAGCAGGCAGGGGTACAATCAGCCCCAGCATTTT.

In DNA form, the CDR3 reads TGTGCCAGCAGCTTATCGACTAGCGGGGGCCGTCAGTTCTTC. Its protein is CASSLSTSGGRQFF. This chain connects TRBV5-6 to TRBJ2-1, with 12 bases identical to TRBD2. With 2 bases clipped from V and 13 bases from J, the junction kept 7 bases outside the gene matches. CDR3 length equals 14 residues. Germline CDR1 is SGHDT and CDR2 is YYEEEE.

This clone was counted a single time. V is TRBV19 and J is TRBJ2-3; D may correspond to TRBD1 or TRBD2 (5 bases each). Germline lookup yields CDR1 LNHDA and CDR2 SQIVND (reference sequence). CDR3 length: 15 residues. V lost 3 bases and J lost 3, with 13 bases in between. The CDR3, as DNA: TGTGCCAGTAGTATCGGGCGGGCAGGGACAGATACGCAGTATTTT. Its translation is CASSIGRAGTDTQYF.

The chain combines TRBV29-1 with TRBJ2-6; 9 bases map to TRBD1. Germline-derived CDR1 and CDR2 are SQVTM and ANQGSEA. The CDR3 is made up of 15 amino acids. CDR3 sequence reads: CARDRDLYGANVLTF. For the CDR3, the DNA is TGCGCACGGGACAGGGACTTGTATGGGGCCAACGTCCTGACTTTC.

The J gene is TRBJ1-2, the V gene TRBV5-4; D call uncertain. CDR1 and CDR2 from the germline V gene are SGHNT and YYREEE (reference sequence). There are 12 residues in the CDR3. The V gene lost 1 base and the J gene lost 4 bases, with 5 bases spanning the gap. The CDR3 spells CASSLTGYGYTF. The CDR3 DNA sequence: TGTGCCAGCAGCTTGACGGGCTATGGCTACACCTTC. Full variable domain (rest looked up from reference TRBV5-4 and TRBJ1-2): ETGVTQSPTHLIKTRGQQVTLRCSSQSGHNTVSWYQQALGQGPQFIFQYYREEENGRGNFPPRFSGLQFPNYSSELNVNALELDDSALYLCASSLTGYGYTFGSGTRLTVV.

V usage is TRBV27 and J usage is TRBJ2-3, with D unclear. Germline CDR1 reads MNHEY; CDR2 reads SMNVEV (reference sequence). The length of the CDR3 is 13 residues. V gave up 1 base and J gave up 1 base, with 3 bases separating them. CDR3: CASSLFGTDTQYF. In nucleotides, the CDR3 is TGTGCCAGCAGTTTATTTGGCACAGATACGCAGTATTTT.

The count of this clone is one. The rearrangement links TRBV6-2 or TRBV6-3 to TRBJ2-2; D unresolved. This CDR3 spans 14 amino acids. Germline assignment: CDR1 MNHEY and CDR2 SVGEGT. The germline V and J ends were trimmed by 4 bases and 4 bases, with 10 bases remaining between them. The CDR3 nucleotides are TGTGCCAGCAGTTCATACGGAGTCACCGGGGAGCTGTTTTTT. It codes for CASSSYGVTGELFF.

This sequence joins TRBV30 and TRBJ1-1; 8 nucleotides align to TRBD1. The germline V gene encodes CDR1 GTSNPN and CDR2 SVGIG (reference sequence). The length of the CDR3 is 13 residues. Trimming cost V 3 bases and J 5 bases; bases outside gene matches: 5. CDR3 sequence reads: CAWSRGRGTEAFF. Written as DNA, the CDR3 is TGTGCCTGGAGCAGGGGGCGAGGAACTGAAGCTTTCTTT.

The chain uses TRBV28 and TRBJ2-3, with 10 bases matching TRBD1. This CDR3 is built from 18 residues. Germline lookup yields CDR1 MDHEN and CDR2 SYDVKM. J lost 4 bases, V lost 4 bases, and 14 bases had no gene match. The CDR3 spells CASSSFPDRGLISDTQYF. CDR3 nucleotides: TGTGCCAGCAGTTCCTTTCCCGACAGGGGGCTTATCTCAGATACGCAGTATTTT.

The V and J genes are TRBV12-3 or TRBV12-4 and TRBJ1-6, with D possibly being TRBD1 (6 bases). This CDR3 is 13 amino acids long. Between the trimmed V and J ends, which lost 6 bases and 8 bases, there was a span of 11 bases. The CDR3 here is CASSTGYDSPLHF. The CDR3, as DNA: TGTGCCAGCAGCACAGGGTACGATTCACCCCTCCACTTT.

The rearrangement uses TRBV4-3 and TRBJ1-5, with a weak D call TRBD1 (5 bases). Trimming shortened V by 0 bases and J by 4 bases, and 16 bases separated the two germline ends. CDR3 length: 17 amino acids. Germline-derived CDR1 and CDR2 are LGHNA and YSLEER. The CDR3 DNA reads TGCGCCAGCAGCCAAGATCCAATTGGGGGGGTAAATCAGCCCCAGCATTTT. Its protein is CASSQDPIGGVNQPQHF.

V and J are TRBV7-9 and TRBJ1-1; D not resolved. Germline V gene data show CDR1 as SEHNR and CDR2 as FQNEAQ (reference sequence). The CDR3 sequence is 11 residues long. V lost 5 bases to trimming and J lost 1 base, with 2 bases between them. Here the CDR3 reads CASSANTEAFF. Here the CDR3 DNA reads TGTGCCAGCAGCGCGAACACTGAAGCTTTCTTT.

The gene calls are TRBV11-2 and TRBJ2-2; D is uncertain. The CDR3 has 15 residues. Trimming left V 4 bases short and J 0 bases short, with 9 bases between. Germline-derived CDR1 and CDR2 are SGHAT and FQNNGV. In DNA, the CDR3 is TGTGCCAGCAGCTCTGGGGTCTCGAACACCGGGGAGCTGTTTTTT. Its protein product is CASSSGVSNTGELFF.

This clone was seen only once. The V call is TRBV3-1 (or the pseudogene TRBV3-2), the J call TRBJ2-2, with D tentatively TRBD1 or TRBD2 (5 bases each). The V end lost 4 bases, the J end lost 2 bases, and 17 bases lay between the germline ends. The germline gives CDR1 LGHDT, CDR2 YNNKEL (reference sequence). This CDR3 is 17 amino acids long. In DNA form, the CDR3 reads TGTGCCAGCAGCCTATTCGTGGGGGAACCAAACACCGGGGAGCTGTTTTTT. Translation: CASSLFVGEPNTGELFF.

The chain is built from TRBV11-3 and TRBJ2-3; the D is unclear. V lost 5 bases and J 6 bases, leaving 15 bases between the germline ends. Germline assignment: CDR1 SGHNT and CDR2 YENEEA. The CDR3 has 14 residues. CDR3 amino acids: CASSPANHGDTQYF. The CDR3 region has the DNA TGTGCCAGCAGCCCAGCAAACCATGGGGATACGCAGTATTTT.

The chain joins TRBV10-3 to TRBJ2-2, with 7 nucleotides matching TRBD1. This CDR3 has 16 residues. Trimming removed 2 bases from V and 0 bases from J; junction bases left unmatched: 3. The germline gives CDR1 ENHRY, CDR2 SYGVKD. CDR3 coding DNA: TGTGCCATCAGTGAGGTCGGGACAGCGAACACCGGGGAGCTGTTTTTT. This encodes CAISEVGTANTGELFF.

This clone was observed once. The rearrangement joins TRBV5-1 to TRBJ1-2; D not certain. The CDR3 length is 14 residues. Germline CDR1 is SGHRS and CDR2 is YFSETQ. V dropped 0 bases and J dropped 0 bases, with 6 bases sitting between them. The DNA for the CDR3 is TGCGCCAGCAGCTTGGACAGATCTAACTATGGCTACACCTTC. Translated: CASSLDRSNYGYTF. Full variable domain (remainder filled in from reference TRBV5-1 and TRBJ1-2): KAGVTQTPRYLIKTRGQQVTLSCSPISGHRSVSWYQQTPGQGLQFLFEYFSETQRNKGNFPGRFSGRQFSNSRSEMNVSTLELGDSALYLCASSLDRSNYGYTFGSGTRLTVV.

The chain carries TRBV6-1 and TRBJ2-7; 10 nucleotides line up with TRBD1. Trimming at V came to 1 base and at J to 6 bases, leaving 6 bases not matched to a gene. The germline V gene encodes CDR1 MNHNS and CDR2 SASEGT. The CDR3 is 15 amino acids. CDR3 sequence reads: CASSEGDRGPSEQYF. CDR3 nucleotide sequence: TGTGCCAGCAGTGAAGGGGACAGGGGTCCGTCCGAGCAGTACTTC.

The gene calls are TRBV4-2 and TRBJ1-1; D is uncertain. Trimming stripped 4 bases from V and 5 bases from J, with 14 bases between. The CDR3 is made up of 14 amino acids. Germline V gene sequence: CDR1 LGHNA, CDR2 YNFKEQ. The CDR3 DNA sequence: TGTGCCAGCAGCCCCTACCGATCCGCTACTGAAGCTTTCTTT. Amino acid sequence: CASSPYRSATEAFF.

This rearrangement joins TRBV27 to TRBJ2-7, with D possibly being TRBD1 or TRBD2 (5 bases each). The CDR3 runs 15 residues. Deletions cut 5 bases from V and 3 bases from J, with 17 bases between. CDR1 and CDR2 from the germline V gene are MNHEY and SMNVEV (reference sequence). CDR3 coding DNA: TGTGCCAGCAGTCCAGATGAAGTGGGGGACTACGAGCAGTACGTC. Residues: CASSPDEVGDYEQYV.

The gene calls are TRBV19 and TRBJ2-3, with 8 bases matching TRBD2. CDR1 and CDR2 from the germline V gene are LNHDA and SQIVND (reference sequence). The trim removed 6 bases at V and 3 bases at J, leaving 8 bases unmatched. This CDR3 has 15 amino acids. The CDR3 DNA sequence: TGTGCCAGTAGCCAGACAGCGGGGGAGACAGATACGCAGTATTTT. This gives the protein CASSQTAGETDTQYF.

The gene calls are TRBV4-1 and TRBJ1-3, with D maybe TRBD1 (5 bases). Trimming left V 4 bases short and J 0 bases short, with 13 bases between. The CDR3 has 16 residues. Germline CDR1 is MGHRA and CDR2 is YSYEKL. The DNA for the CDR3 is TGCGCCAGCAGCCGAGAGCAGGGTTACTCTGGAAACACCATATATTTT. This encodes CASSREQGYSGNTIYF.

This clone was counted only a few times. The rearrangement links TRBV6-4 to TRBJ1-2, with TRBD1 matching over 11 bases. The V gene's germline CDR1 is MRHNA and CDR2 SNTAGT. J lost 7 bases, V lost 0 bases, and 10 bases had no gene match. The CDR3 length is 17 residues. The DNA for the CDR3 is TGTGCCAGCAGTGACTCGATCGGGGACAGGGGGATAGGTGGCTACACCTTC. Translated: CASSDSIGDRGIGGYTF.